Sequencing of this T cell receptor beta chain was carried out in a study of CDR3 diversity in severe acne. TCRdb re-analysed the PCR reads in MiXCR, keeping a single row per CDR3 protein. The table lists approximately 77,000 distinct CDR3 sequences, around 47% of them singletons, with roughly 10% in the top ten. Germline CDR1 and CDR2: SGHNT and YYREEE (reference sequence). The CDR3 contains 13 residues. Trimming cost V 3 bases and J 5 bases; bases outside gene matches: 2. The chain couples TRBV5-4 to TRBJ2-3; 8 nucleotides line up with TRBD1. Sequencing was performed on blood. The TCR originated in a male donor with severe acne vulgaris. CDR3 region: CASSSGGVDTQYF. The CDR3 DNA reads TGTGCCAGCAGCTCAGGGGGCGTAGATACGCAGTATTTT.